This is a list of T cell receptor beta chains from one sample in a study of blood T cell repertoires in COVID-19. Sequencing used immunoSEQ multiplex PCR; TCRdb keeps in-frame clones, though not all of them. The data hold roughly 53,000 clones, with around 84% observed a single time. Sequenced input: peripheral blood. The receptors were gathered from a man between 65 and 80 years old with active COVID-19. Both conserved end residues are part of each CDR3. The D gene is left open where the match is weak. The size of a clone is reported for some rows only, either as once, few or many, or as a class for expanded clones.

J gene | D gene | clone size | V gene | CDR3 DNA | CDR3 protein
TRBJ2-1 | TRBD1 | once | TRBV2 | TGTGCCAGCAGCGAAGCGGGACAGGGGGATGAGCAGTTCTTC | CASSEAGQGDEQFF
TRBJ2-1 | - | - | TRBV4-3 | TGCGCCAGCAGCCCTCTGCTAGGGGATGAGCAGTTCTTC | CASSPLLGDEQFF
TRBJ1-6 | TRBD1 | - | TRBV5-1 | TGCGCCAGCAGCTTGGGTCCAACAGGGGTCCAATCACCCCTCCACTTT | CASSLGPTGVQSPLHF
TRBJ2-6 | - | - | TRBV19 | TGTGCCAGCAGGGGCAGTATCTCTGGGGCCAACGTCCTGACTTTC | CASRGSISGANVLTF
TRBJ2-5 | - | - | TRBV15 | TGTGCCACCAGCAGAGCACAGGCAGGGGAGACCCAGTACTTC | CATSRAQAGETQYF
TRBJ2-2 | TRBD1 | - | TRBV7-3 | TGTGCCAGCAGCCCCCGGACAGGGCAGGTCGGGGAGCTGTTTTTT | CASSPRTGQVGELFF
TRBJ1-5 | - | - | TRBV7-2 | TGTGCCAGCAGCTTAAGTCGGTCAGGGAATCAGCCCCAGCATTTT | CASSLSRSGNQPQHF
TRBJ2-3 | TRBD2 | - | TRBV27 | TGTGCCAGCAGGGGATACGGACTAGCGGGAGTAGATACGCAGTATTTT | CASRGYGLAGVDTQYF
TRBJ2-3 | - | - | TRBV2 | TGTGCCAGCAGTGAAGGCGCGAGACGGGTTGCAGATACGCAGTATTTT | CASSEGARRVADTQYF
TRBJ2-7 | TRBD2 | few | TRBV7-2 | TGTGCCAGCAGCTTAGACCTAGCGGGGGAGCAGTACTTC | CASSLDLAGEQYF
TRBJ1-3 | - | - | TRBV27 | TGTGCCAGCAGCCTCGGGGTCTCTGGAAACACCATATATTTT | CASSLGVSGNTIYF
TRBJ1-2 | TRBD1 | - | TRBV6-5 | TGTGCCAGCAGTTACTCCAGGGGGCGGTACTATGGCTACACCTTC | CASSYSRGRYYGYTF
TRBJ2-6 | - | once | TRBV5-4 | TGTGCCAGCAGCACAGGACGGATCTCTGGGGCCAACGTCCTGACTTTC | CASSTGRISGANVLTF
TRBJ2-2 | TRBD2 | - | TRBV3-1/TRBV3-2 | TGTGCCAGCAGCCAAGATTTCGGGAGGCCGCACACCGGGGAGCTGTTTTTT | CASSQDFGRPHTGELFF
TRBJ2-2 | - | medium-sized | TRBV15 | TGTGCCACCAGCAGACGTAATACAGGTGCGGAGCTGTTTTTT | CATSRRNTGAELFF
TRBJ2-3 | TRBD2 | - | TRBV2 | TGTGCCAGCACTCTAGCGGGAGATACGCAGTATTTT | CASTLAGDTQYF
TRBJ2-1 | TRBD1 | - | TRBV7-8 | TGTGCCAGCAGCTCGTTGGACAGGGACAATGAGCAGTTCTTC | CASSSLDRDNEQFF
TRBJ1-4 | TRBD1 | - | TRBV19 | TGTGCCAGTAGTCCGGACTCCGGACAGGACCAAAATGAAAAACTGTTTTTT | CASSPDSGQDQNEKLFF
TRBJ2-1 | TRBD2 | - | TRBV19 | TGTGCCAGCCAGCCTCGGATAGGGACTAGCGCTATGAGGAATGAGCAGTTCTTC | CASQPRIGTSAMRNEQFF
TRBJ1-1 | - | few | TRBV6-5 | TGTGCCAGCAGTTACCGGGACTCCAACACTGAAGCTTTCTTT | CASSYRDSNTEAFF
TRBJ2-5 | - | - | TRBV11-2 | TGTGCCAGCAGCTTCTCAGGGTTTCAAGAGACCCAGTACTTC | CASSFSGFQETQYF
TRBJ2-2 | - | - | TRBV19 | TGTGCCAGTAGTAAGGGGCAGGGGACCGGGGAGCTGTTTTTT | CASSKGQGTGELFF
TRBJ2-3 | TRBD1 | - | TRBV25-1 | TGTGCCAGCAGTGCCTCAACCACCCGAGGGACAGGCACAGATACGCAGTATTTT | CASSASTTRGTGTDTQYF
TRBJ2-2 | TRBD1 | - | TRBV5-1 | TGCGCCAGCAGCTTGGGGACAGGGAACACCGGGGAGCTGTTTTTT | CASSLGTGNTGELFF
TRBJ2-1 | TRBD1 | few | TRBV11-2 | TGTGCCAGCAGCCTGACAGGGACAGGGGCGGGCAATGAGCAGTTCTTC | CASSLTGTGAGNEQFF
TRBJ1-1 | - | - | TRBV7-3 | TGTGCCAGCAGCTTAGGGCAGATCATGAACACTGAAGCTTTCTTT | CASSLGQIMNTEAFF
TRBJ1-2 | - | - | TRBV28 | TGTGCCACGCCCGGCCAGGGCGCCTATGGCTACACCTTC | CATPGQGAYGYTF
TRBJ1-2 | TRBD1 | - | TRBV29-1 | TGCAGCGTTGGCACGGGACAGGGATCGGGAGGCTACACCTTC | CSVGTGQGSGGYTF
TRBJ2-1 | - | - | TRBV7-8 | TGTGCCAGCAGCCACCTAGAACTAGCTCATGAGCAGTTCTTC | CASSHLELAHEQFF
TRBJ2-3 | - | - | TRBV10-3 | TGTGCCATCAGCGAGGGGTCGGGCCAGGGAGATACGCAGTATTTT | CAISEGSGQGDTQYF
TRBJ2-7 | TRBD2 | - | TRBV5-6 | TGTGCCAGCAGCTCCTTTTGGACTAGCGGGAGAGCGGGCGAGCAGTACTTC | CASSSFWTSGRAGEQYF
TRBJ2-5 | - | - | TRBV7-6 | TGTGCCAGCAGCCCAACCCGCCACTTCTACGAAGAGACCCAGTACTTC | CASSPTRHFYEETQYF
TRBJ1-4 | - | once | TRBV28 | TGTGCCAGCAGTGTCGTAGGGGGAAGTACTAATGAAAAACTGTTTTTT | CASSVVGGSTNEKLFF
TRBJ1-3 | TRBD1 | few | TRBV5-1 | TGCGCCAGCAGCTTCCCCCGGGACAGGGAAGAAGGAAACACCATATATTTT | CASSFPRDREEGNTIYF
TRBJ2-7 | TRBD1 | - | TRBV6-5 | TGTGCCAGCAGTTACACACAGGGGTTCTACGAGCAGTACTTC | CASSYTQGFYEQYF
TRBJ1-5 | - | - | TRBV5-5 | TGTGCCAGCAGCTTGGGCGCCAGCAATCAGCCCCAGCATTTT | CASSLGASNQPQHF
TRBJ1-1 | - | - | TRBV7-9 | TGTGCCAGCAGGAACCCTAGGAACACTGAAGCTTTCTTT | CASRNPRNTEAFF
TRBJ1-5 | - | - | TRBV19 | TGTGCCAGTAGTATAGGCCAGGGAGGCCAGCCCCAGCATTTT | CASSIGQGGQPQHF
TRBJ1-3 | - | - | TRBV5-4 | TGTGCCAGCAGCTTGGCTGGGGGCGAGGCCATATATTTT | CASSLAGGEAIYF
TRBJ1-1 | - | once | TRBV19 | TGTGCCACCCATTTGAACACTGAAGCTTTCTTT | CATHLNTEAFF
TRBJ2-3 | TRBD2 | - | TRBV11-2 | TGTGCCAGCAGCGGGGCTAGCGGGAGGGCCGTATTGGATACGCAGTATTTT | CASSGASGRAVLDTQYF
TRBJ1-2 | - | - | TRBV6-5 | TGTGCCAGCAGTTACGGTACTGGTGGCTACACCTTC | CASSYGTGGYTF
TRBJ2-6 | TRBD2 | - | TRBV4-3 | TGCGCCAGCAGCCAAGAGATGGGTGCGAGCGGGAGGTTACCCTCTGGGGCCAACGTCCTGACTTTC | CASSQEMGASGRLPSGANVLTF
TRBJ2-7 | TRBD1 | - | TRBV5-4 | TGTGCCAGCAGCTCAGCGGACAGGGGTGGCTACGAGCAGTACTTC | CASSSADRGGYEQYF
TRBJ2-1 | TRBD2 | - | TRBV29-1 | TGCAGCGCGCGGGCTAGCGGGAGCCATGAGCAGTTCTTC | CSARASGSHEQFF